This T cell receptor (beta chain) was found in a study of T-cell memory formation after mild COVID-19. V dropped 3 bases and J dropped 3; count of bases not matched to a gene: 6. This CDR3 region has 16 residues. Germline-derived CDR1 and CDR2 are SGHRS and YFSETQ. 5'RACE primed from the constant segment yielded TCR alpha and TCR beta cDNA libraries bearing sample barcodes and UMIs. TCRdb redid the calling of the 5' RACE reads with MiXCR, one entry per CDR3 protein. Among a few hundred thousand distinct CDR3 sequences listed, approximately 27% were seen once. Remarks on this clonotype: Its matching antigen is unknown.

Findings and caveats of the study: Certain responding clones were present in pre-infection memory, suggesting participation of cross-reactive memory.

Sequenced sample: PBMCs or a T cell subset sorted from them (not recorded which). The TCR originated in an adult woman who had mild COVID-19 (a few samples of this study predate the infection). Cell type and time point are not known. The chain employs TRBV5-1 and TRBJ2-2; TRBD1 matches at 9 bases. In DNA, the CDR3 is TGCGCCAGCAGCTCCGGGACAGGGTCGGACACCGGGGAGCTGTTTTTT. It specifies CASSSGTGSDTGELFF.